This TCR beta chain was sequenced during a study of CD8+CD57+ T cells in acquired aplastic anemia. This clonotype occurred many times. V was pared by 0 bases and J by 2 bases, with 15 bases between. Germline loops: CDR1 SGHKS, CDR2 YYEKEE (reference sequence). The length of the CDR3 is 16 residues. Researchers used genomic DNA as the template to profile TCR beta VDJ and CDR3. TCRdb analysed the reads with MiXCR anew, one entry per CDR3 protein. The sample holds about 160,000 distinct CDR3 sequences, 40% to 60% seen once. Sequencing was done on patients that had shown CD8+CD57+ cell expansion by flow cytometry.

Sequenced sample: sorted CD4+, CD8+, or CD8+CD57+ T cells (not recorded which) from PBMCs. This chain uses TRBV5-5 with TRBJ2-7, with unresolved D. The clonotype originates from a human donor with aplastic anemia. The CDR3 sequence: CASSLVAAPNPYEQYF. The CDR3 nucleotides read TGTGCCAGCAGCTTGGTGGCGGCTCCAAATCCCTACGAGCAGTACTTC.